The 8 T cell receptor beta chains listed next were all sequenced from one sample in a study of cytomegalovirus exposure and HLA in healthy donors. The PCR used 60 Vbeta and 13 Jbeta primers. Sequencing was performed with immunoSEQ multiplex PCR; in TCRdb, only in-frame clones are kept and a portion is missing. Of 200,000 to 250,000 clones listed, roughly 70% are singletons. Sequencing used PBMCs. These receptors originate from a woman aged 25 to 45 in good health and CMV-seronegative.

The J gene is TRBJ2-3, the V gene TRBV9; 9 nucleotides agree with TRBD2. Trimming took 4 bases from V and 3 from J; bases not matched to a gene: 9. Germline V lookup: CDR1 SGDLS, CDR2 YYNGEE. The CDR3 sequence is 16 residues long. Here the CDR3 reads CASSPRGGAWTDTQYF. The CDR3 DNA reads as TGTGCCAGCAGCCCCCGCGGGGGGGCCTGGACAGATACGCAGTATTTT.

This chain uses TRBV7-9 with TRBJ2-1; 11 bases map to TRBD2. CDR3 length: 14 residues. Trimming removed 8 bases from V and 6 bases from J; junction bases left unmatched: 6. The V gene's germline CDR1 is SEHNR and CDR2 FQNEAQ (reference sequence). CDR3 protein: CASLIAGGPNEQFF. The CDR3 coding sequence is TGTGCCAGCTTAATAGCGGGAGGGCCCAATGAGCAGTTCTTC.

The CDR3 DNA reads as TGTGCCAGCAGTAGTAGAACTGAAGCTTTCTTT. Translated, it gives CASSSRTEAFF. The chain couples TRBV6-5 to TRBJ1-1, with no clear D. Germline V lookup: CDR1 MNHEY, CDR2 SVGAGI. The CDR3 length is 11 residues. Deletions cut 5 bases from V and 5 bases from J, with 6 bases between.

The V and J genes are TRBV6-6 and TRBJ2-2; tentatively, D is TRBD1 (6 bases). The V and J ends lost 7 bases and 0 bases respectively, with 12 bases between them. Per germline, CDR1 MNHNY and CDR2 SVGAGI (reference sequence). The CDR3 runs 15 residues. CDR3 residues: CASTPQGPNTGELFF. CDR3 DNA sequence: TGTGCCAGCACCCCACAGGGCCCGAACACCGGGGAGCTGTTTTTT.

This clone was observed many times. The gene calls are TRBV5-1 and TRBJ1-4, with a possible D match to TRBD1 (6 bases). Trimming shortened V by 3 bases and J by 8 bases, and 14 bases separated the two germline ends. The germline gives CDR1 SGHRS, CDR2 YFSETQ. The CDR3 spans 14 residues. The CDR3 region is CASSSPGQPEKLFF. CDR3 coding DNA: TGCGCCAGCAGCTCCCCGGGACAACCGGAAAAACTGTTTTTT.

The chain is built from TRBV18 and TRBJ2-5; D not certain. CDR1 and CDR2 (germline): KGHSH, LQKENI. The CDR3 runs 14 residues. The V end was cut by 0 bases, the J end by 0 bases, with 5 bases between. In nucleotides, the CDR3 is TGTGCCAGCTCACCACCGAACAACCAAGAGACCCAGTACTTC. Amino acid sequence: CASSPPNNQETQYF.

This clone was detected once. V gene TRBV2 combines with J gene TRBJ1-5; tentative D call: TRBD1 (5 bases). Germline lookup yields CDR1 SNHLY and CDR2 FYNNEI. The CDR3 has 16 residues. V shed 6 bases and J shed 0 bases, with 15 bases lying between them. Here the CDR3 reads CASSARVGYSNQPQHF. The CDR3 region has the DNA TGTGCCAGCAGCGCCAGGGTCGGATATAGCAATCAGCCCCAGCATTTT.

V gene TRBV7-9 combines with J gene TRBJ2-1; D uncertain. With 2 bases removed from V and 5 bases from J, the gap between germline ends came to 4 bases. Germline-derived CDR1 and CDR2 are SEHNR and FQNEAQ (reference sequence). The CDR3 runs to 12 residues. CDR3 DNA sequence: TGTGCCAGCAGCTTAATAAACAATGAGCAGTTCTTC. Translating gives CASSLINNEQFF.